The 4 T cell receptor beta chains given below trace back to one sample, sequenced in a study of CD8 T cells in ankylosing spondylitis. TCRdb reprocessed the 5' RACE reads with MiXCR, giving one entry per CDR3 protein. The sample lists some 92,000 distinct CDR3 sequences, around 25% occurring once. The sample was blood, either unsorted or a sorted T cell fraction (not recorded which). These receptor sequences come from a male donor with ankylosing spondylitis or in good health (not recorded which).

In this sample, this clonotype turned up many times. The chain uses TRBV20-1 and TRBJ2-7; 8 nucleotides match TRBD2. Trimming removed 0 bases from V and 4 bases from J; junction bases left unmatched: 5. The CDR3 is 14 residues long. Germline V gives CDR1 DFQATT, CDR2 SNEGSKA (reference sequence). The CDR3 DNA reads as TGCAGTGCTAGAGATGTAACTAGCGGATACGAGCAGTACTTC. This translates into CSARDVTSGYEQYF.

This clonotype showed up just a few times. V usage is TRBV7-2 and J usage is TRBJ2-3, with 9 nucleotides matching TRBD2. Trimming took 1 base from V and 14 from J; bases not matched to a gene: 13. CDR3 length equals 15 residues. Germline values: CDR1 SGHTA, CDR2 FQGNSA. In DNA form, the CDR3 reads TGTGCCAGCAGCTTAGGGGGCGGGGGGGCATTTCCATGGTATTTT. Encoded protein: CASSLGGGGAFPWYF.

J is TRBJ2-5 and V is TRBV6-5, with 7 positions matching TRBD2. Trimming at V came to 6 bases and at J to 1 base, leaving 2 bases not matched to a gene. CDR3 size: 13 residues. In germline, CDR1 is MNHEY, CDR2 SVGAGI. The CDR3 sequence is CASRLAGQETQYF. DNA of the CDR3: TGTGCCAGCAGGTTAGCGGGCCAAGAGACCCAGTACTTC.

The chain recombines TRBV6-6 with TRBJ1-1; 7 nucleotides agree with TRBD1. Trimming removed 7 bases from V and 7 bases from J; junction bases left unmatched: 6. This CDR3 comprises 12 residues. Germline values: CDR1 MNHNY, CDR2 SVGAGI (reference sequence). The CDR3 DNA follows: TGTGCCAGCAACCGACAGGGAAGTGAAGCTTTCTTT. Protein: CASNRQGSEAFF.